A selection of T cell receptor beta chains follows, all from one sample in a study of blood T cells in healthy people across ages. A single record per CDR3 protein comes from TCRdb applying MiXCR to the 5' RACE reads. Of around 1,000,000 distinct CDR3 sequences listed, roughly 24% are singletons. This sample also appeared in a second study, on T cells of mothers and their children.

The sequenced sample consisted of blood. The receptors were gathered from a girl aged 2-10 years in good health. Both conserved end residues are part of each CDR3. D genes are given only for firm matches.

j_call: TRBJ1-2
cdr3_length: 17
d_call: .
v_call: TRBV3-1
cdr3_aa: CASSQELRLGGRNGYTF

j_call: .
cdr3_length: 16
d_call: TRBD1
v_call: TRBV28
cdr3_aa: CASSFGWDRESYEQYF

j_call: TRBJ2-1
cdr3_length: 15
d_call: TRBD2
v_call: TRBV20-1
cdr3_aa: CSALLYGRDYNEQFF

j_call: TRBJ2-3
cdr3_length: 12
d_call: .
v_call: TRBV28
cdr3_aa: CASSPYPNTQYF

j_call: TRBJ2-7
cdr3_length: 13
d_call: .
v_call: TRBV7-9
cdr3_aa: CASSGGIAYEQYF

j_call: TRBJ2-5
cdr3_length: 15
d_call: .
v_call: TRBV29-1
cdr3_aa: CSVTDPGEEQETQYF

j_call: TRBJ2-7
cdr3_length: 13
d_call: TRBD1
v_call: TRBV7-2
cdr3_aa: CASSRDRINEQYF

j_call: TRBJ2-5
cdr3_length: 16
d_call: TRBD2
v_call: TRBV6-6
cdr3_aa: CASSPAHRLAEETQYF

j_call: TRBJ1-3
cdr3_length: 12
d_call: .
v_call: TRBV10-3
cdr3_aa: CAITSSGNTIYF

j_call: TRBJ1-2
cdr3_length: 13
d_call: TRBD1
v_call: TRBV6-5
cdr3_aa: CASNGQGVRGYTF

j_call: TRBJ2-2
cdr3_length: 15
d_call: .
v_call: TRBV7-2
cdr3_aa: CASSRKGTSTGELFF

j_call: TRBJ2-5
cdr3_length: 13
d_call: .
v_call: TRBV7-9
cdr3_aa: CASSLVQGETQYF

j_call: TRBJ2-5
cdr3_length: 14
d_call: .
v_call: TRBV29-1
cdr3_aa: CSVDRLGGSETQYF

j_call: TRBJ1-1
cdr3_length: 13
d_call: .
v_call: TRBV12-3/TRBV12-4
cdr3_aa: CASSFAVDTEAFF

j_call: TRBJ1-2
cdr3_length: 13
d_call: .
v_call: TRBV6-2/TRBV6-3
cdr3_aa: CASSIRDNYGYTF

j_call: TRBJ1-2
cdr3_length: 13
d_call: .
v_call: TRBV7-9
cdr3_aa: CASSSILHGGYTF

j_call: .
cdr3_length: 12
d_call: .
v_call: TRBV7-9
cdr3_aa: CASSGQSPEQYF

j_call: TRBJ2-1
cdr3_length: 17
d_call: TRBD2
v_call: TRBV6-5
cdr3_aa: CASSQRVPGLIYNEQFF

j_call: TRBJ2-5
cdr3_length: 14
d_call: TRBD2
v_call: TRBV24-1
cdr3_aa: CATSALAGDETQYF

j_call: TRBJ1-3
cdr3_length: 11
d_call: .
v_call: TRBV29-1
cdr3_aa: CSVAYGNTIYF

j_call: .
cdr3_length: 16
d_call: .
v_call: TRBV7-9
cdr3_aa: CASSSLLGRVVNEQFF

j_call: TRBJ2-1
cdr3_length: 8
d_call: .
v_call: TRBV12-3/TRBV12-4
cdr3_aa: CASGDGFF

j_call: TRBJ1-2
cdr3_length: 13
d_call: .
v_call: TRBV6-6
cdr3_aa: CASSYPDPYGYTF

j_call: TRBJ1-2
cdr3_length: 14
d_call: TRBD1
v_call: TRBV6-1
cdr3_aa: CASKSGTGYFGYTF

j_call: TRBJ2-5
cdr3_length: 15
d_call: TRBD2
v_call: TRBV9
cdr3_aa: CASSAGTSSQETQYF

j_call: .
cdr3_length: 12
d_call: .
v_call: TRBV5-1
cdr3_aa: CASSTLNDEQFF

j_call: TRBJ2-3
cdr3_length: 16
d_call: .
v_call: TRBV7-8
cdr3_aa: CASSRLTEASTDTQYF

j_call: TRBJ2-2
cdr3_length: 10
d_call: .
v_call: TRBV12-3/TRBV12-4
cdr3_aa: CASGAGELFF

j_call: TRBJ2-5
cdr3_length: 12
d_call: .
v_call: TRBV20-1
cdr3_aa: CSAGDNQETQYF

j_call: TRBJ2-7
cdr3_length: 13
d_call: .
v_call: TRBV2
cdr3_aa: CASGGEAINEQHF

j_call: .
cdr3_length: 13
d_call: .
v_call: TRBV9
cdr3_aa: CASSVNDAYEQYF

j_call: TRBJ2-5
cdr3_length: 12
d_call: .
v_call: TRBV19
cdr3_aa: CASTDPQETQYF

j_call: TRBJ2-3
cdr3_length: 17
d_call: TRBD1
v_call: TRBV28
cdr3_aa: CASSLPGTASGTDTQYF

j_call: TRBJ2-5
cdr3_length: 13
d_call: .
v_call: TRBV7-8
cdr3_aa: CASSFGQRETQYF

j_call: TRBJ2-5
cdr3_length: 18
d_call: .
v_call: TRBV28
cdr3_aa: CACRRSIGVRGPQETQYF

j_call: TRBJ2-5
cdr3_length: 16
d_call: TRBD2
v_call: TRBV13
cdr3_aa: CASSPGGTSGIGTQYF

j_call: TRBJ1-5
cdr3_length: 14
d_call: .
v_call: TRBV4-1
cdr3_aa: CASSQERRGQPQHF